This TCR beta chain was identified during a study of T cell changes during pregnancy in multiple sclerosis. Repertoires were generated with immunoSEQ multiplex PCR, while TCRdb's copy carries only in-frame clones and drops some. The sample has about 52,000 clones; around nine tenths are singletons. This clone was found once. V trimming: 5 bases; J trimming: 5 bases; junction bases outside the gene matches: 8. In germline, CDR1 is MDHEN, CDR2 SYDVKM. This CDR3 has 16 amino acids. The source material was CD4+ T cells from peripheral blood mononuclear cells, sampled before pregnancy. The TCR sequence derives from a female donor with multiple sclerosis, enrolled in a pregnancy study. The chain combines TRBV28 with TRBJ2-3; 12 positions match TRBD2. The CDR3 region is CASSPRLAGAKDTQYF. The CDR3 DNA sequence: TGTGCCAGCAGTCCAAGACTAGCGGGAGCTAAAGATACGCAGTATTTT.